Detailed here is one T cell receptor (beta chain). The antigen is unknown. This entry belongs to a study of early T cells in non-severe SARS-CoV-2 infection. Study at large: Unsorted whole blood bulk RNA was sequenced, with unpaired chains.

Points from the study as a whole: Lookups in VDJdb leaned toward anti-spike CD8 responses and missed private and CD4 specificities.

Attached unique molecular identifiers marked individual cDNA molecules. TCRdb processed the 5' RACE reads anew with MiXCR; each CDR3 protein has one entry. The data show about 110,000 distinct CDR3 sequences, 10% to 15% seen once. Germline CDR1 LNHDA, CDR2 SQIVND (reference sequence). Trimming took off 5 bases at V and 6 bases at J, with 13 bases between the two ends. The CDR3 is 14 residues long. The sequencing used whole blood, collected at baseline. The V gene is TRBV19, the J gene TRBJ2-2; a possible D gene is TRBD1 (5 bases). The clonotype was recovered from an adult who was a healthcare worker with PCR-confirmed SARS-CoV-2 infection or an uninfected control (not recorded which). The CDR3 reads CASSQAGMAGELFF. CDR3 bases: TGTGCCAGTAGTCAGGCAGGGATGGCCGGGGAGCTGTTTTTT. The full variable domain, its missing parts supplied by reference TRBV19 and TRBJ2-2, is DGGITQSPKYLFRKEGQNVTLSCEQNLNHDAMYWYRQDPGQGLRLIYYSQIVNDFQKGDIAEGYSVSREKKESFPLTVTSAQKNPTAFYLCASSQAGMAGELFFGEGSRLTVL.